This entry features one TCR beta chain sequence. Its antigen is unidentified. The PCR had 60 Vbeta and 13 Jbeta primers. Only in-frame clones appear in the TCRdb table, and some are missing; sequencing was by immunoSEQ multiplex PCR. The specimen's table records about 210,000 clones. The data derive from a study of cytomegalovirus exposure and HLA in healthy donors. Study-level points and caveats: Overall, approximately 150 TCR beta chains were annotated as cytomegalovirus-associated. Rarity characterized most TCR sequences, yet some public TCRs appeared in many donors. Analyzed later, most CMV-associated TCR beta chains appeared HLA-restricted.

The clonotype comes from a woman aged 30 to 39 in good health and CMV-seropositive. Sequencing was done on a sample of PBMCs.

The CDR3: CASRARGGETQYF. CDR3 in DNA: TGTGCCAGCAGGGCCAGGGGTGGAGAGACCCAGTACTTC. The chain employs TRBV19 and TRBJ2-5; D might be TRBD1 (6 bases). The CDR3 runs 13 residues. CDR1 is LNHDA and CDR2 is SQIVND in the germline V gene (reference sequence). V lost 9 bases and J lost 4, with 15 bases in between.